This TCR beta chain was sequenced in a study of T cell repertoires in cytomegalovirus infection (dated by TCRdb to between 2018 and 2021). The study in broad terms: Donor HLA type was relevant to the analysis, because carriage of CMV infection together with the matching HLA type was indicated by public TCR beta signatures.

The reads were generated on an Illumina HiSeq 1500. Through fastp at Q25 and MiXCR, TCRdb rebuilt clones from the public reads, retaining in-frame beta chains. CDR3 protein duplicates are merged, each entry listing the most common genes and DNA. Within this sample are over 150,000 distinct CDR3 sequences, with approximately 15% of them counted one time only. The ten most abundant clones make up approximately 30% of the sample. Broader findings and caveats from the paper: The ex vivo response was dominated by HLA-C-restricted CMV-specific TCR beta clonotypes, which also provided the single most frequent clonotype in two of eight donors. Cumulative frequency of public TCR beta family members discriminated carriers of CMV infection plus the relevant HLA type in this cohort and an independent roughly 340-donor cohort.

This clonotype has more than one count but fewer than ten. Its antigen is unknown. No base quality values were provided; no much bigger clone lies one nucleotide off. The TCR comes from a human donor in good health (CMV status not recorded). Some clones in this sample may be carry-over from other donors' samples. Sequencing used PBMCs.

CDR3 loop: CSASRTDPGDGYTF. The base sequence is TGCAGTGCTTCCCGGACCGACCCCGGAGATGGCTACACCTTC. Recombination joined TRBV20-1 with TRBJ1-2, with no confident D gene call. Taken from the germline V gene (reference sequence), the CDR1 and CDR2 loops are DFQATT and SNEGSKA. From the cysteine up to the phenylalanine, the CDR3 has a length of 14 residues. The DNA shown is the 42-base CDR3, in frame from base 1. A distance of 19 bases separates the germline ends of V and J, which lose 5 bases and 6 bases respectively.